This T cell receptor (beta chain) was recovered during a study of T cells expressing NK-cell markers. Turning to the study itself: Most of the eight sequenced donors tested HCMV-seropositive; one tested seronegative.

UMIs were included in TCR beta cDNA generated by 5'RACE template switching. TCRdb re-called the 5' RACE reads; one entry per CDR3 protein, DNA not given. This sample lists roughly 170,000 distinct CDR3 sequences; its ten largest clones have around 18%. CDR1 and CDR2 (germline): DFQATT, SNEGSKA (reference sequence). The CDR3 sequence is 13 residues long. The source material was blood T cells: a sorted CD56 or NKG2C T cell subset, CD4+ or CD8+ T cells, or bulk PBMC T cells (not recorded which). The rearrangement joins TRBV20-1 to TRBJ2-4; TCRdb outputs TRBD1, but without DNA this stays unchecked. This clonotype originated in a woman aged 18-70 years in good health. CDR3 loop: CSAPGTGGNIQYF.